The next 27 T cell receptor beta chains were all read from a single sample in a study of CD4 and CD8 cells across lung adenocarcinoma regions. In TCRdb, the PCR reads were re-called with MiXCR into one record per CDR3 protein. The sample lists roughly 4,000 distinct CDR3 sequences, 50% to 75% occurring once. The sample consisted of CD4+ T cells from the center of a lung tumor. These TCRs come from a male donor with lung adenocarcinoma. The CD4 and CD8 labels of this study may be unreliable.

V usage is TRBV6-1 and J usage is TRBJ2-1, with a weak D call TRBD1 (6 bases). From germline, CDR1 is MNHNS and CDR2 SASEGT. This CDR3 has 15 amino acids. V gave up 6 bases and J gave up 0 bases, with 12 bases separating them. This chain's CDR3 is CASREDRDSYNEQFF. CDR3 bases: TGTGCCAGCAGGGAGGACAGAGACTCCTACAATGAGCAGTTCTTC.

The CDR3 reads CASSQDGIPTRAGGIYEQYF. The CDR3 nucleotides are TGCGCCAGCAGCCAAGACGGGATTCCAACGAGGGCGGGGGGGATATACGAGCAGTACTTC. The V gene is TRBV4-1, the J gene TRBJ2-7, with 9 bases matching TRBD2. The trim removed 0 bases at V and 4 bases at J, leaving 19 bases unmatched. The germline V gene encodes CDR1 MGHRA and CDR2 YSYEKL. This CDR3 is built from 20 residues.

The rearrangement uses TRBV6-1 and TRBJ2-5, with 7 bases matching TRBD2. Germline CDR1 is MNHNS and CDR2 is SASEGT. V shed 1 base, J shed 1 base, and the junction held 0 bases outside the gene matches. This CDR3 region has 14 residues. The CDR3 DNA follows: TGTGCCAGCAGTGAAGGCGGGAGCCAAGAGACCCAGTACTTC. The encoded protein is CASSEGGSQETQYF.

The rearrangement uses TRBV6-5 and TRBJ2-1; no reliable D call. Matching the DNA end better, TRBJ2-7 makes the J call doubtful. The CDR3 spans 14 residues. CDR1 and CDR2 from the germline V gene are MNHEY and SVGAGI. The CDR3 is CASSYSHYSREQYF. The DNA for the CDR3 is TGTGCCAGCAGTTACTCCCATTATTCTCGTGAGCAGTACTTC.

V is TRBV6-1 and J is TRBJ2-4; no definite D call. Germline loops: CDR1 MNHNS, CDR2 SASEGT. The CDR3 extends over 17 amino acids. V lost 6 bases to trimming and J lost 3 bases, with 21 bases between them. The CDR3 is CASSKPTGGSDKNIQYF. In DNA, the CDR3 is TGTGCCAGCAGCAAACCGACTGGCGGAAGTGACAAAAACATTCAGTACTTC.

This clonotype was picked up a small number of times. V is TRBV7-2 and J is TRBJ2-1; 7 bases are a match to TRBD2. The trim removed 0 bases at V and 2 bases at J, leaving 4 bases unmatched. Germline values: CDR1 SGHTA, CDR2 FQGNSA. There are 16 residues in the CDR3. The CDR3 DNA reads as TGTGCCAGCAGCTTAGCGCTCAGCGGGACCTACAATGAGCAGTTCTTC. Translating it yields CASSLALSGTYNEQFF.

The J gene is TRBJ2-5, the V gene TRBV3-1; 7 nucleotides match TRBD2. The CDR3 has 15 amino acids. Looked up from germline, CDR1 is LGHDT and CDR2 is YNNKEL (reference sequence). The junction had 7 bases not matched to a gene; V was cut back by 1 base and J by 5 bases. The CDR3 DNA sequence: TGTGCCAGCAGCCAAGGAGGGGAGGGCCACGAGACCCAGTACTTC. It yields the protein CASSQGGEGHETQYF.

The rearrangement uses TRBV12-3 or TRBV12-4 and TRBJ2-5; 14 bases align to TRBD2. The CDR3 has 18 amino acids. Trimming cost V 5 bases and J 5 bases; bases outside gene matches: 13. This chain's CDR3 is CASSTWTSGGPRGETQYF. The CDR3 DNA is TGTGCCAGCAGTACGTGGACTAGCGGGGGGCCAAGGGGGGAGACCCAGTACTTC.

The chain recombines TRBV4-3 with TRBJ2-1; 8 bases agree with TRBD2. The J segment lost 3 bases and the V segment lost 1 base, leaving 11 bases of the junction unmatched. Germline V lookup: CDR1 LGHNA, CDR2 YSLEER. This CDR3 has 18 amino acids. Here the CDR3 reads CASSQAGPGGGFYNEQFF. In DNA, the CDR3 is TGCGCCAGCAGCCAAGCGGGCCCCGGGGGGGGGTTCTACAATGAGCAGTTCTTC.

CDR3 sequence (DNA): TGTGCCAGCAGTTCTTCTGGGGCCAACGTCCTGACTTTC. It yields the protein CASSSSGANVLTF. The J gene is TRBJ2-6, the V gene TRBV12-3 or TRBV12-4; D remains ambiguous. V lost 4 bases and J 1 base, leaving 2 bases between the germline ends. The CDR3 runs to 13 residues.

The sample holds a few counts of this clonotype. The chain employs TRBV4-2 and TRBJ2-4; D is undetermined. This CDR3 spans 13 amino acids. The germline CDR1 and CDR2 sequences are LGHNA and YNFKEQ. The V gene lost 0 bases and the J gene lost 10 bases, with 10 bases spanning the gap. The CDR3 sequence: CASSQDFYGIQYF. CDR3 nucleotides: TGTGCCAGCAGCCAAGATTTCTACGGTATTCAGTACTTC.

V is TRBV11-2 and J is TRBJ2-3; 8 positions match TRBD2. J gave up 0 bases and V 6 bases, and 2 bases lay outside the gene matches. The CDR3 extends over 14 amino acids. Germline V gene lookup returns CDR1 SGHAT and CDR2 FQNNGV. Here the CDR3 reads CASRIAGSTDTQYF. The CDR3 coding sequence is TGTGCCAGCAGGATAGCGGGGAGCACAGATACGCAGTATTTT.

This chain links TRBV6-1 with TRBJ2-5; 8 positions agree with TRBD2. TRBJ2-7 matches the DNA end more closely, so the J call is doubtful. The CDR3 runs to 15 residues. Germline lookup yields CDR1 MNHNS and CDR2 SASEGT. CDR3 sequence: CASSARSGGPYEQYF. The CDR3 DNA reads as TGTGCCAGCAGTGCTAGGAGCGGGGGCCCCTACGAGCAGTACTTC.

The V and J genes are TRBV6-1 and TRBJ1-4, with D perhaps matching TRBD1 (5 bases). Per germline, CDR1 MNHNS and CDR2 SASEGT. Trimming stripped 6 bases from V and 7 bases from J, with 24 bases between. The CDR3 has 17 residues. The CDR3 reads CASSLNYDGGVSEKLFF. Written as DNA, the CDR3 is TGTGCCAGCAGCCTCAACTACGACGGGGGGGTGAGTGAAAAACTGTTTTTT.

The CDR3 nucleotides read TGTGCCAGCAGTTACCTCAGGACAGGGGGCTCCCCAATCCCCTACAATGAGCAGTTCTTC. Protein sequence: CASSYLRTGGSPIPYNEQFF. The chain joins TRBV6-5 to TRBJ2-1, with TRBD1 matching 11 bases. This CDR3 region has 20 residues. CDR1 and CDR2 from the germline V gene are MNHEY and SVGAGI. Trimming removed 2 bases from V and 2 bases from J; junction bases left unmatched: 14.

The V gene is TRBV10-2, the J gene TRBJ2-4; D might be TRBD1 or TRBD2, each matching 5 bases. With 7 bases removed from V and 12 bases from J, the gap between germline ends came to 22 bases. This CDR3 has 14 amino acids. CDR1 and CDR2 from the germline V gene are WSHSY and SAAADI. The CDR3 loop reads CASTGLGAKDTQYF. Here the CDR3 DNA reads TGCGCCAGCACGGGGCTGGGAGCCAAAGACACTCAGTACTTC.

The J gene is TRBJ2-7, the V gene TRBV6-1; 7 bases line up with TRBD2. V was pared by 5 bases and J by 1 base, with 11 bases of the junction left unmatched. CDR1 and CDR2 (germline): MNHNS, SASEGT. The CDR3 loop spans 16 amino acids. CDR3 region: CASSLNRLARSYEQYF. The CDR3 coding sequence is TGTGCCAGCAGTCTAAATCGACTAGCAAGGTCCTACGAGCAGTACTTC.

This clonotype is termed medium-sized. The rearrangement links TRBV6-5 to TRBJ1-1; 7 bases are a match to TRBD1. CDR1 and CDR2 (germline): MNHEY, SVGAGI. This CDR3 spans 12 amino acids. The J segment lost 7 bases and the V segment lost 4 bases, leaving 3 bases of the junction unmatched. The CDR3 region is CASSSYRGEAFF. The CDR3 DNA reads TGTGCCAGCAGTTCCTACAGGGGTGAAGCTTTCTTT.

This clonotype turned up a few times. The genes are TRBV6-5 and TRBJ1-1, with D possibly being TRBD1 (5 bases). V gave up 0 bases and J gave up 4 bases, with 9 bases separating them. In germline, CDR1 is MNHEY, CDR2 SVGAGI. The CDR3 length is 14 residues. CDR3 region: CASSYSGGGTEAFF. In DNA, the CDR3 is TGTGCCAGCAGTTACTCCGGGGGGGGCACTGAAGCTTTCTTT.

A single count supports this clonotype. V is TRBV6-1 and J is TRBJ2-1, with TRBD1 matching over 10 bases. The J call is doubtful: the DNA matches TRBJ2-7 better. Germline-derived CDR1 and CDR2 are MNHNS and SASEGT. The CDR3 contains 18 residues. The CDR3 loop is CASSGSDRGNSVQYEQYF. CDR3 DNA: TGTGCCAGCAGTGGGTCGGACAGGGGGAATAGTGTTCAGTACGAGCAGTACTTC.

The chain combines TRBV6-1 with TRBJ2-1, with D tentatively TRBD2 (5 bases). The V gene lost 4 bases and the J gene lost 3 bases, with 16 bases spanning the gap. The CDR3 has 16 amino acids. The V gene's germline CDR1 is MNHNS and CDR2 SASEGT. CDR3 DNA: TGTGCCAGCAGTGTGTCCGGGATCTCCTACTACAATGAGCAGTTCTTC. Protein product: CASSVSGISYYNEQFF.

For this clonotype: At one boundary the junction diverges from the germline segment, which might be a read error. The genes are TRBV27 and TRBJ1-2; D remains unclear. The CDR3 extends over 14 amino acids. Germline V gene lookup returns CDR1 MNHEY and CDR2 SMNVEV (reference sequence). Here the CDR3 reads CASSGSPGLHDASF. DNA of the CDR3: TGTGCCAGCAGTGGATCCCCGGGTTTGCATGACGCTTCCTTT.

This clonotype has more than one count but fewer than ten. This chain joins TRBV6-1 and TRBJ2-3; TRBD2 matches 8 bases. The J call may be wrong; the DNA end is better matched by TRBJ2-7. Germline V gives CDR1 MNHNS, CDR2 SASEGT. This CDR3 region has 14 residues. CDR3 sequence: CAGSGGRDKDTQYF. CDR3 in DNA: TGTGCGGGCAGCGGGGGCCGTGACAAAGATACGCAGTACTTC.

This clonotype was counted only a few times. CDR3 loop: CASSPGGDNNEQFF. The CDR3 DNA follows: TGTGCCAGCAGCCCCGGGGGGGACAACAATGAGCAGTTCTTC. The rearrangement uses TRBV4-2 and TRBJ2-1; 8 bases fit TRBD2. Germline V gene data show CDR1 as LGHNA and CDR2 as YNFKEQ. This CDR3 has 14 residues. J gave up 5 bases and V 4 bases, and 4 bases lay outside the gene matches.

Points on this clonotype: An end of the junction does not agree with germline; a read error may underlie this. V gene TRBV6-1 combines with J gene TRBJ2-3, with D possibly matching TRBD1 (5 bases). Germline assignment: CDR1 MNHNS and CDR2 SASEGT. This CDR3 is 14 amino acids long. The CDR3 protein is CAGSGQGGPETQYF. The CDR3 nucleotides are TGTGCGGGCAGTGGGCAGGGCGGCCCAGAGACGCAGTATTTT.

This clonotype has a single count. This chain uses TRBV12-3 or TRBV12-4 with TRBJ2-1; D tentatively reads TRBD1 or TRBD2 (5 bases each). The CDR3 consists of 15 residues. With 3 bases removed from V and 9 bases from J, the gap between germline ends came to 18 bases. The CDR3 nucleotides read TGTGCCAGCAGTTTTCGTCGAGGGGCCAGCTTTGAGCAGTTCTTC. Translation: CASSFRRGASFEQFF.

The chain combines TRBV6-1 with TRBJ1-2; D is unresolved. CDR1 is MNHNS and CDR2 is SASEGT in the germline V gene. V was trimmed by 3 bases and J by 5 bases, leaving 13 bases between them. The CDR3 runs to 14 residues. CDR3 coding DNA: TGTGCCAGCAGTGATTGGGCAAAACTTTATGGCTACACCTTC. Translated, it gives CASSDWAKLYGYTF.